The 5 T cell receptor beta chains below come from one sample, sequenced in a study. TCRdb independently ran MiXCR on the RT-PCR reads; one entry per CDR3 protein. The sample has about 700,000 distinct CDR3 sequences; 14% are singletons. Specimen: memory CD4+ T cells from blood. The receptors come from a female donor in good health, serving as a healthy control.

The V and J genes are TRBV7-2 and TRBJ2-7; 7 positions match TRBD1. The trim removed 4 bases at V and 2 bases at J, leaving 8 bases unmatched. This CDR3 spans 15 amino acids. Germline CDR1 is SGHTA and CDR2 is FQGNSA. The CDR3 DNA reads TGTGCCAGCAGCTCCCAAGTGGGGACAGCCTACGAGCAGTACTTC. Translating it yields CASSSQVGTAYEQYF.

This clonotype was seen only a few times. The gene calls are TRBV11-2 and TRBJ2-5, with TRBD2 identical over 10 bases. The V gene's germline CDR1 is SGHAT and CDR2 FQNNGV. This CDR3 comprises 17 residues. V was pared by 5 bases and J by 5 bases, with 14 bases of the junction left unmatched. This chain's CDR3 is CASSRTRLAGQRETQYF. The CDR3 coding sequence is TGTGCCAGCAGCCGTACTCGACTAGCGGGCCAAAGGGAGACCCAGTACTTC.

The chain combines TRBV4-3 with TRBJ1-5, with D uncertain. The CDR3 is 17 residues long. In germline, CDR1 is LGHNA, CDR2 YSLEER. The V end lost 1 base, the J end lost 0 bases, and 13 bases lay between the germline ends. The CDR3 sequence is CASSQALSRDSNQPQHF. Written as DNA, the CDR3 is TGCGCCAGCAGCCAAGCCCTTAGCCGGGATAGCAATCAGCCCCAGCATTTT.

This clonotype showed up just a few times. The chain links TRBV7-9 to TRBJ2-7; 8 bases map to TRBD1. This CDR3 has 15 amino acids. Germline V gene lookup returns CDR1 SEHNR and CDR2 FQNEAQ (reference sequence). Unmatched junction bases numbered 6, after V lost 5 bases and J lost 0 bases. The CDR3 DNA is TGTGCCAGCAGCCCTCCGGGACAGGTCTCCTACGAGCAGTACTTC. Protein: CASSPPGQVSYEQYF.

This clonotype occurred many times. The rearrangement joins TRBV5-5 to TRBJ1-2; a possible D gene is TRBD1 (6 bases). The CDR3 consists of 17 residues. CDR1 and CDR2 (germline): SGHKS, YYEKEE (reference sequence). V gave up 0 bases and J gave up 5 bases, with 20 bases separating them. The CDR3: CASSLAPLGAQEYGYTF. CDR3 nucleotides: TGTGCCAGCAGCTTGGCCCCACTGGGGGCGCAGGAATATGGCTACACCTTC.